Below, 25 T cell receptor beta chains from the same sample are listed, as sequenced in a study of blood T cell repertoires in COVID-19. Assay used: immunoSEQ multiplex PCR; TCRdb lists only in-frame clones, some missing. The sample records approximately 150,000 clones, around nine tenths being singletons. The sequenced sample was peripheral blood. The receptors were sampled from a human donor in a cohort sampled during active COVID-19.

J is TRBJ1-2 and V is TRBV27; D not resolved. This CDR3 has 13 amino acids. CDR1 and CDR2 (germline): MNHEY, SMNVEV (reference sequence). Trimming took off 6 bases at V and 2 bases at J, with 10 bases between the two ends. The chain's CDR3 is CASSPTENYGYTF. The CDR3 bases are TGTGCCAGCAGCCCAACAGAGAACTATGGCTACACCTTC.

The V gene is TRBV27, the J gene TRBJ1-1; D gene uncertain. Per germline, CDR1 MNHEY and CDR2 SMNVEV (reference sequence). This CDR3 spans 14 amino acids. V shed 1 base and J shed 1 base, with 7 bases lying between them. CDR3 residues: CASSLWAGNTEAFF. The CDR3 DNA is TGTGCCAGCAGTTTATGGGCAGGGAACACTGAAGCTTTCTTT.

The gene calls are TRBV3-1 (or the pseudogene TRBV3-2) and TRBJ2-7; the D gene is possibly TRBD2 (6 bases). The CDR3 consists of 14 residues. V gave up 0 bases and J gave up 6 bases, with 12 bases separating them. CDR1 is LGHDT and CDR2 is YNNKEL in the germline V gene (reference sequence). CDR3 sequence reads: CASSQEGGWSEQYF. CDR3 coding DNA: TGTGCCAGCAGCCAAGAGGGGGGATGGAGCGAGCAGTACTTC.

This clone was detected only once. V gene TRBV27 combines with J gene TRBJ2-7, with 8 bases fitting TRBD1. With 3 bases clipped from V and 3 bases from J, the junction kept 7 bases outside the gene matches. The CDR3 loop spans 15 amino acids. Germline CDR1 reads MNHEY; CDR2 reads SMNVEV (reference sequence). The DNA for the CDR3 is TGTGCCAGCAGTTTCGTGGACAGGGTGGGCTACGAGCAGTACTTC. This sequence encodes CASSFVDRVGYEQYF.

This chain links TRBV6-5 with TRBJ2-7; TRBD2 matches 8 bases. Germline V lookup: CDR1 MNHEY, CDR2 SVGAGI. V shed 6 bases and J 7 bases; nucleotides not matched to a gene: 5. CDR3 length: 12 residues. This chain's CDR3 is CASRKGLEEQYF. CDR3 nucleotides: TGTGCCAGCAGGAAGGGACTAGAAGAGCAGTACTTC.

This clone was seen only once. The chain's CDR3 is CAWRGEWTEAFF. Here the CDR3 DNA reads TGTGCCTGGAGGGGCGAGTGGACTGAAGCTTTCTTT. The chain is built from TRBV30 and TRBJ1-1, with unresolved D. The CDR3 consists of 12 residues. Germline CDR1 is GTSNPN and CDR2 is SVGIG (reference sequence). Trimming pared 3 bases from V and 5 bases from J, leaving 10 bases between. Drawing the rest from reference TRBV30 and TRBJ1-1, the complete variable domain is SQTIHQWPATLVQPVGSPLSLECTVEGTSNPNLYWYRQAAGRGLQLLFYSVGIGQISSEVPQNLSASRPQDRQFILSSKKLLLSDSGFYLCAWRGEWTEAFFGQGTRLTVV.

V is TRBV5-1 and J is TRBJ2-7, with 10 bases fitting TRBD2. The CDR3 contains 17 residues. Germline trimming cut 0 bases from V and 4 bases from J; bases unmatched to any gene: 10. Germline-derived CDR1 and CDR2 are SGHRS and YFSETQ. CDR3 DNA: TGCGCCAGCAGCTTGGCCGAGAATAGCGGGGGGTTGTACGAGCAGTACTTC. It yields the protein CASSLAENSGGLYEQYF.

The sample holds one count of this clone. The chain carries TRBV7-6 and TRBJ1-1; D not resolved. This CDR3 is built from 13 residues. Germline-derived CDR1 and CDR2 are SGHVS and FNYEAQ. Trimming pared 3 bases from V and 1 base from J, leaving 6 bases between. This CDR3 reads CASSFDTNTEAFF. CDR3 bases: TGTGCCAGCAGCTTCGACACGAACACTGAAGCTTTCTTT.

V is TRBV4-1 and J is TRBJ1-4; 10 positions match TRBD1. The germline V gene encodes CDR1 MGHRA and CDR2 YSYEKL. CDR3 length: 16 residues. V trimming: 0 bases; J trimming: 10 bases; junction bases outside the gene matches: 8. CDR3 sequence: CASSQDLGTGVAKLFF. CDR3 nucleotide sequence: TGCGCCAGCAGCCAAGATTTGGGGACAGGGGTAGCAAAACTGTTTTTT.

V usage is TRBV4-1 and J usage is TRBJ2-4; a possible D gene is TRBD2 (7 bases). V dropped 0 bases and J dropped 0 bases, with 12 bases sitting between them. Germline assignment: CDR1 MGHRA and CDR2 YSYEKL. The CDR3 length is 17 residues. The CDR3 region has the DNA TGCGCCAGCAGCCAAGATGGGGGGGCCCAAGCCAAAAACATTCAGTACTTC. Its protein product is CASSQDGGAQAKNIQYF.

The chain links TRBV28 to TRBJ1-4; D might be TRBD1 (5 bases). V was trimmed by 2 bases and J by 4 bases, leaving 11 bases between them. Germline CDR1 is MDHEN and CDR2 is SYDVKM. The CDR3 is 15 residues long. The CDR3 loop is CASSLEAGGNEKLFF. The CDR3 DNA reads TGTGCCAGCAGTTTAGAGGCGGGGGGTAATGAAAAACTGTTTTTT.

In DNA, the CDR3 is TGTGCCAGCAGCCAAGGACAGTTTTACACCTTC. It yields the protein CASSQGQFYTF. The chain joins TRBV5-4 to TRBJ1-2, with D possibly TRBD1 on 6 matching bases. CDR1 and CDR2 (germline): SGHNT, YYREEE (reference sequence). This CDR3 has 11 amino acids. V was clipped by 4 bases and J by 11 bases, with 12 bases between them.

The chain uses TRBV6-5 and TRBJ1-2; 7 bases match TRBD1. The germline gives CDR1 MNHEY, CDR2 SVGAGI. V was pared by 5 bases and J by 2 bases, with 2 bases of the junction left unmatched. This CDR3 comprises 13 residues. CDR3 in DNA: TGTGCCAGCAGTCGGGACAGAAACTATGGCTACACCTTC. Translation: CASSRDRNYGYTF.

V and J are TRBV28 and TRBJ2-7; D is ambiguous. This CDR3 is 13 amino acids long. The V and J ends lost 5 bases and 2 bases respectively, with 10 bases between them. Germline lookup yields CDR1 MDHEN and CDR2 SYDVKM. In DNA form, the CDR3 reads TGTGCCAGCAGTCCGGTAGCCACCTACGAGCAGTACTTC. Translating gives CASSPVATYEQYF.

The chain's CDR3 is CASSSTSTGEQYF. CDR3 DNA sequence: TGTGCCAGCAGTTCGACTAGTACGGGCGAGCAGTACTTC. The chain recombines TRBV28 with TRBJ2-7; D perhaps matches TRBD2 (6 bases). This CDR3 spans 13 amino acids. Trimming removed 4 bases at V and 6 bases at J, with 13 bases between. The germline gives CDR1 MDHEN, CDR2 SYDVKM.

The chain is built from TRBV27 and TRBJ2-3, with 8 bases lining up with TRBD2. V dropped 10 bases and J dropped 2; count of bases not matched to a gene: 5. The CDR3 contains 13 residues. CDR1 and CDR2 (germline): MNHEY, SMNVEV (reference sequence). CDR3 residues: CATQGLVTDTQYF. CDR3 coding DNA: TGTGCCACCCAGGGACTAGTCACAGATACGCAGTATTTT.

The chain is built from TRBV5-1 and TRBJ2-7; TRBD1 might be the D (6 bases). Germline CDR1 reads SGHRS; CDR2 reads YFSETQ. This CDR3 is built from 17 residues. The germline V and J ends were trimmed by 4 bases and 0 bases, with 20 bases remaining between them. The CDR3 nucleotides are TGCGCCAGCAGCCCTGATGGCCGACAGGCCCCCTCCTACGAGCAGTACTTC. Encoded protein: CASSPDGRQAPSYEQYF.

V is TRBV7-3 and J is TRBJ2-1; 7 bases agree with TRBD1. The germline CDR1 and CDR2 sequences are SGHTA and FQGTGA. CDR3 size: 15 residues. V was clipped by 1 base and J by 8 bases; unmatched bases: 8. Here the CDR3 DNA reads TGTGCCAGCAGCTTAAGTCCACAGGGGAACCATGAGCAGTTCTTC. It encodes CASSLSPQGNHEQFF.

The table lists this clone with a few counts. The rearrangement joins TRBV6-2 or TRBV6-3 to TRBJ2-7; D gene ambiguous. Germline CDR1 MNHEY, CDR2 SVGEGT. Trimming removed 5 bases at V and 3 bases at J, with 5 bases between. This CDR3 has 11 residues. CDR3 amino acids: CASSPLYEQYF. In DNA form, the CDR3 reads TGTGCCAGCAGTCCCCTCTACGAGCAGTACTTC.

This chain connects TRBV2 to TRBJ2-3, with 10 bases matching TRBD2. The V gene end was trimmed by 5 bases and the J gene end by 2 bases; junction bases not matched to a gene: 7. This CDR3 is 16 amino acids long. Germline V CDR1 and CDR2: SNHLY, FYNNEI. CDR3 sequence reads: CASSSAGGRITDTQYF. For the CDR3, the DNA is TGTGCCAGCAGTTCAGCGGGAGGGCGGATCACAGATACGCAGTATTTT.

V usage is TRBV13 and J usage is TRBJ2-7; D might be TRBD1 (6 bases). The CDR3 is 16 amino acids. The V and J ends lost 4 bases and 2 bases respectively, with 18 bases between them. Germline loops: CDR1 PRHDT, CDR2 FYEKMQ (reference sequence). CDR3 sequence: CASSSKGSGATYEQYF. CDR3 DNA: TGTGCCAGCAGCTCCAAGGGGTCAGGGGCGACCTACGAGCAGTACTTC.

The rearrangement joins TRBV27 to TRBJ1-2; 8 bases match TRBD1. The germline V gene has CDR1 MNHEY and CDR2 SMNVEV (reference sequence). V lost 5 bases, J lost 4 bases, and 6 bases stayed unmatched. The CDR3 loop spans 14 amino acids. CDR3 sequence (DNA): TGTGCCAGCAGTCCGACAGGGGTGAGCTATGGCTACACCTTC. This gives the protein CASSPTGVSYGYTF.

J is TRBJ2-5 and V is TRBV24-1; the D gene is possibly TRBD2 (5 bases). The CDR3 spans 14 residues. V gave up 6 bases and J gave up 5 bases, with 15 bases separating them. Germline V gives CDR1 KGHDR, CDR2 SFDVKD. This chain's CDR3 is CATSWQLVLETQYF. CDR3 DNA sequence: TGTGCCACCAGTTGGCAACTAGTTCTGGAGACCCAGTACTTC.

CDR3 in amino acids: CASRSGTSGYEQYF. The CDR3, as DNA: TGCGCCAGCAGGTCCGGGACTAGCGGGTACGAGCAGTACTTC. The chain employs TRBV5-1 and TRBJ2-7; TRBD2 matches 12 bases. The CDR3 is 14 amino acids. V lost 5 bases to trimming and J lost 4 bases; unmatched junction nucleotides: 4. CDR1 is SGHRS, CDR2 YFSETQ, per germline.

This clone came up once. The chain couples TRBV6-6 to TRBJ1-5; 7 bases match TRBD1. V was pared by 5 bases and J by 7 bases, with 5 bases of the junction left unmatched. The CDR3 spans 13 residues. CDR1 is MNHNY and CDR2 is SVGAGI in the germline V gene (reference sequence). The CDR3 sequence: CASSQDRAQPQHF. The CDR3 bases are TGTGCCAGCAGTCAAGACAGGGCGCAGCCCCAGCATTTT.